This TCR beta chain was documented in a study of blood T cells in healthy people across ages. Study-level points and caveats: A strong correlation was found between TCR beta diversity and the percentage of naive T cells. When set beside aged donors, long-lived donors presented more naive CD4+ cells and higher diversity.

As to this clonotype: The target antigen is unknown.

Then a second PCR, running about 7 to 11 cycles, was carried out with a sample-barcoded 5' primer and a J-beta primer mix. A single record per CDR3 protein comes from TCRdb applying MiXCR to the 5' RACE reads. The sample has some 940,000 distinct CDR3 sequences; almost 30% are singletons. Germline CDR1 is SGHVS and CDR2 is FQNEAQ. The CDR3 is made up of 15 amino acids. V was trimmed by 5 bases and J by 11 bases, leaving 24 bases between them. These sequences were also reported in another study, on T cells of mothers and their children. From that paper: Per child, 2.5 million to 3.5 million TCR beta CDR3 reads were obtained, against over 10 million per mother.

The receptor's source is a woman in her thirties or forties in good health. This rearrangement joins TRBV7-8 to TRBJ2-5; D possibly corresponds to TRBD1 (6 bases). Source material: blood. CDR3 nucleotides: TGTGCCAGCAGCAAAATACAGGGTTCCTACAATGAGCAGTACTTC. Translation gives CASSKIQGSYNEQYF.